This entry lists 22 T cell receptor beta chains sequenced from one sample in a study of human T cells and chemical hapten exposure. TCRdb redid the calling of the RACE reads with MiXCR, one entry per CDR3 protein. Seen here are approximately 60,000 distinct CDR3 sequences, 9.9% observed once, and the top ten hold roughly a tenth. Time point in this sample: pre-sensitization, week 0. Treatment denoted: therapeutic diphenylcyclopropenone sensitization with weekly scalp DPC. Material: whole blood, obtained in connection with sensitization to the hapten diphenylcyclopropenone (DPC). The receptors derive from a man aged 35 to 55 with alopecia areata. Some clones in this sample may be carry-over from other donors' samples.

The chain uses TRBV6-2 or TRBV6-3 and TRBJ2-1; no definite D call. This CDR3 has 11 residues. Trimming removed 5 bases from V and 9 bases from J, with 8 bases in between. Germline V gives CDR1 MNHEY, CDR2 SVGEGT. DNA for the CDR3: TGTGCCAGCAGTACCCGTGGTGAGCAGTTCTTC. The encoded protein is CASSTRGEQFF.

This rearrangement joins TRBV7-3 to TRBJ2-1; 9 nucleotides align to TRBD1. This CDR3 region has 13 residues. Unmatched junction bases numbered 2, after V lost 4 bases and J lost 7 bases. Germline V lookup: CDR1 SGHTA, CDR2 FQGTGA. CDR3 coding DNA: TGTGCCAGCAGCTCGGGACAGGGAAATGAGCAGTTCTTC. This encodes CASSSGQGNEQFF. The full variable domain, rest sourced from reference TRBV7-3 and TRBJ2-1, is GAGVSQTPSNKVTEKGKYVELRCDPISGHTALYWYRQSLGQGPEFLIYFQGTGAADDSGLPNDRFFAVRPEGSVSTLKIQRTERGDSAVYLCASSSGQGNEQFFGPGTRLTVL.

Ten or more counts support this clonotype. The chain carries TRBV13 and TRBJ2-5; perhaps TRBD2 as D (6 bases). CDR3 length: 15 amino acids. V lost 3 bases to trimming and J lost 5 bases, with 16 bases between them. The germline CDR1 and CDR2 sequences are PRHDT and FYEKMQ (reference sequence). CDR3 nucleotide sequence: TGTGCCAGCAGCTTGGGTTTCGGGAGTGGCGAGACCCAGTACTTC. It translates to CASSLGFGSGETQYF.

This clonotype was seen many times. Written as DNA, the CDR3 is TGTGCCAGCAGTCCCGTCCCCGGGACAGAAGAAGCTTTCTTT. Translating gives CASSPVPGTEEAFF. This chain links TRBV6-2 or TRBV6-3 with TRBJ1-1; 7 nucleotides match TRBD1. The CDR3 spans 14 residues. Germline assignment: CDR1 MNHEY and CDR2 SVGEGT. The junction had 11 bases not matched to a gene; V was cut back by 5 bases and J by 8 bases.

This clonotype was seen ten or more times. The V gene is TRBV24-1, the J gene TRBJ2-2, with 7 bases that match TRBD2. Germline V gene sequence: CDR1 KGHDR, CDR2 SFDVKD. V dropped 9 bases and J dropped 0; count of bases not matched to a gene: 6. This CDR3 has 15 amino acids. The CDR3 reads CATEASGTNTGELFF. The CDR3, as DNA: TGTGCCACCGAAGCTAGCGGAACGAACACCGGGGAGCTGTTTTTT.

This clonotype came up many times. CDR3 sequence: CAWSVQGGSPLHF. CDR3 in DNA: TGTGCCTGGAGTGTCCAGGGTGGGTCACCCCTCCACTTT. This rearrangement joins TRBV30 to TRBJ1-6, with D perhaps matching TRBD1 (5 bases). V was clipped by 0 bases and J by 10 bases, with 10 bases between them. The CDR3 contains 13 residues. Germline V gene sequence: CDR1 GTSNPN, CDR2 SVGIG (reference sequence).

The table lists this clonotype with many counts. The gene calls are TRBV6-2 or TRBV6-3 and TRBJ2-7; the D gene could be TRBD1 or TRBD2 (5 bases each). The CDR3 consists of 15 residues. V was shortened by 7 bases and J by 3 bases, with 19 bases between the two germline ends. CDR1 is MNHEY and CDR2 is SVGEGT in the germline V gene. CDR3 bases: TGTGCCAGCATTTTACGTGGGGACCTCATCTACGAGCAGTACTTC. It encodes CASILRGDLIYEQYF.

The V call is TRBV20-1, the J call TRBJ1-6, with 7 bases lining up with TRBD1. Trimming cost V 3 bases and J 10 bases; bases outside gene matches: 12. The germline gives CDR1 DFQATT, CDR2 SNEGSKA (reference sequence). This CDR3 region has 15 residues. CDR3 sequence reads: CSARVGTADGSPLHF. The CDR3 DNA sequence: TGCAGTGCTAGGGTCGGGACAGCTGACGGATCACCCCTCCACTTT.

Ten or more counts support this clonotype. The genes are TRBV3-1 and TRBJ2-1, with TRBD2 identical over 16 bases. There are 19 residues in the CDR3. Per the germline V gene, CDR1 is LGHDT and CDR2 is YNNKEL (reference sequence). V trimming: 4 bases; J trimming: 2 bases; junction bases outside the gene matches: 8. CDR3 in DNA: TGTGCCAGCAGCCTGTCCGGGACTAGCGGGAGGGCCGCCTACAATGAGCAGTTCTTC. This codes for CASSLSGTSGRAAYNEQFF.

This clonotype has at least ten counts. This sequence joins TRBV24-1 and TRBJ2-1; TRBD2 matches 7 bases. Trimming cost V 0 bases and J 10 bases; bases outside gene matches: 2. This CDR3 is built from 13 residues. Germline V gene data show CDR1 as KGHDR and CDR2 as SFDVKD. DNA for the CDR3: TGTGCCACCAGTGATTTGCCCGGGGGGGAGCAGTTCTTC. The encoded protein is CATSDLPGGEQFF.

This chain links TRBV24-1 with TRBJ1-2; TRBD1 is a possible D gene (6 bases). V shed 0 bases and J shed 7 bases, with 11 bases lying between them. The CDR3 consists of 14 residues. Germline V gene sequence: CDR1 KGHDR, CDR2 SFDVKD. The CDR3 region has the DNA TGTGCCACCAGTGATTTGACAGGGATGCGTGGCTACACCTTC. Translating gives CATSDLTGMRGYTF.

The table lists this clonotype with many counts. V and J are TRBV7-6 and TRBJ1-4; TRBD1 matches 7 bases. The CDR3 consists of 17 residues. The V gene's germline CDR1 is SGHVS and CDR2 FNYEAQ. The V segment lost 1 base and the J segment 0 bases; nucleotides outside the gene matches: 5. CDR3 sequence reads: CASSLGQGSSTNEKLFF. CDR3 coding DNA: TGTGCCAGCAGCTTAGGACAGGGAAGCTCAACTAATGAAAAACTGTTTTTT.

This clonotype has a handful of counts. The chain links TRBV12-3 or TRBV12-4 to TRBJ2-3, with TRBD2 matching 13 bases. The CDR3 covers 17 residues. The ends lost 7 bases at V and 0 bases at J; junction bases unmatched: 7. The CDR3 DNA reads as TGTGCCAGCATCCCCGGGACTAGCGGGGAAAGCACAGATACGCAGTATTTT. It encodes CASIPGTSGESTDTQYF.

This clonotype was seen a handful of times. The CDR3 region has the DNA TGCAGTGCCTTAACGTCGACTGGGGCCAACGTCCTGACTTTC. Translation gives CSALTSTGANVLTF. The chain employs TRBV20-1 and TRBJ2-6, with no clear D. The CDR3 length is 14 residues. Trimming left V 6 bases short and J 2 bases short, with 11 bases between. In germline, CDR1 is DFQATT, CDR2 SNEGSKA (reference sequence).

This clonotype showed up many times. CDR3 region: CATSPLVQATHNEQFF. CDR3 nucleotide sequence: TGTGCCACCAGCCCCTTGGTTCAGGCGACCCACAATGAGCAGTTCTTC. The V and J genes are TRBV15 and TRBJ2-1; D not resolved. V lost 5 bases, J lost 5 bases, and 19 bases lay in between. Germline lookup yields CDR1 LNHNV and CDR2 YYDKDF (reference sequence). This CDR3 is 16 amino acids long.

This clonotype was counted between two and nine times. The chain joins TRBV20-1 to TRBJ2-1, with D unclear. Trimming took off 6 bases at V and 2 bases at J, with 11 bases between the two ends. Germline CDR1 is DFQATT and CDR2 is SNEGSKA (reference sequence). The CDR3 consists of 13 residues. The CDR3 here is CSAAGDTYNEQFF. The CDR3 DNA reads TGCAGTGCAGCAGGAGATACCTACAATGAGCAGTTCTTC.

The table lists this clonotype with a few counts. The chain recombines TRBV4-2 with TRBJ2-1; D possibly matches TRBD1 or TRBD2 (5 bases each). V lost 0 bases and J lost 0, with 12 bases in between. CDR1 is LGHNA, CDR2 YNFKEQ, per germline. CDR3 length: 17 amino acids. Here the CDR3 DNA reads TGTGCCAGCAGCCAAGAGCAGGGAGCCAGCTCCTACAATGAGCAGTTCTTC. Its translation: CASSQEQGASSYNEQFF.

This clonotype was found a few times. V and J are TRBV20-1 and TRBJ1-1, with D hard to call. The germline V and J ends were trimmed by 3 bases and 6 bases, with 14 bases remaining between them. Germline V gene lookup returns CDR1 DFQATT and CDR2 SNEGSKA (reference sequence). The CDR3 is 13 residues long. The CDR3 sequence is CSASVPAHPEAFF. In DNA form, the CDR3 reads TGCAGTGCTAGTGTCCCCGCCCATCCTGAAGCTTTCTTT.

This clonotype was seen repeatedly, ten times or more. The V call is TRBV27, the J call TRBJ2-5; 9 nucleotides match TRBD1. Germline trimming cut 4 bases from V and 5 bases from J; bases unmatched to any gene: 5. Germline CDR1 MNHEY, CDR2 SMNVEV (reference sequence). This CDR3 contains 14 residues. The DNA for the CDR3 is TGTGCCAGCAGTTCTAGGGACAGGGCGGAGACCCAGTACTTC. It encodes CASSSRDRAETQYF.

This chain connects TRBV20-1 to TRBJ1-1; D is unclear. This CDR3 is built from 14 residues. Germline CDR1 and CDR2: DFQATT and SNEGSKA (reference sequence). Deletions cut 3 bases from V and 1 base from J, with 12 bases between. CDR3 bases: TGCAGTGCTAGGGTGACGGAGGGGAACACTGAAGCTTTCTTT. Its translation is CSARVTEGNTEAFF.

The gene calls are TRBV25-1 and TRBJ2-5; D gene unclear. V was trimmed by 10 bases and J by 8 bases, leaving 11 bases between them. Germline V lookup: CDR1 MGHDK, CDR2 SYGVNS. The CDR3 is 10 amino acids. CDR3 coding DNA: TGTGCCACCCTGTCGGATACCCAGTACTTC. Its translation is CATLSDTQYF.

The CDR3 DNA reads as TGTGCCAGCAGCTTAGCAACAGGGGCGAACAATCAGCCCCAGCATTTT. Its translation is CASSLATGANNQPQHF. The chain carries TRBV7-9 and TRBJ1-5; 7 bases fit TRBD1. V gave up 0 bases and J gave up 3 bases; unmatched junction bases: 5. The CDR3 totals 16 residues. Per germline, CDR1 SEHNR and CDR2 FQNEAQ (reference sequence).